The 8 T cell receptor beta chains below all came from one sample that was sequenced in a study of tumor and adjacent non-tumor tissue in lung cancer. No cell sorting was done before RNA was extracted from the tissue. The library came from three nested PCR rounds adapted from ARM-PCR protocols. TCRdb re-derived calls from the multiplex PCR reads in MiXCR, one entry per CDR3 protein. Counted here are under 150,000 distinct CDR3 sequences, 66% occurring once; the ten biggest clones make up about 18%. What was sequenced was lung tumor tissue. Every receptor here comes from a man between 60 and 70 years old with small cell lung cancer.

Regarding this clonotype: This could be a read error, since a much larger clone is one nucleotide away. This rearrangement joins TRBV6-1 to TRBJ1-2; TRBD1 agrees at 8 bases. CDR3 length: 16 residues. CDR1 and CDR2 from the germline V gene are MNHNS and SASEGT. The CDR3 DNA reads TGTGTCAGCAGTGAAATTGGGACAGGAGGGAGCTATGGCTACACCTTC. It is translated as CVSSEIGTGGSYGYTF.

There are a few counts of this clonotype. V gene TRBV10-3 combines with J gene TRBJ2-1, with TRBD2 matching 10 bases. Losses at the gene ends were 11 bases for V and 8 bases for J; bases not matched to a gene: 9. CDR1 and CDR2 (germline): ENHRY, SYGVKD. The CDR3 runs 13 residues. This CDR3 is CAVGLANRDEQFF. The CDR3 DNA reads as TGTGCCGTGGGACTAGCGAACCGCGATGAGCAGTTCTTC.

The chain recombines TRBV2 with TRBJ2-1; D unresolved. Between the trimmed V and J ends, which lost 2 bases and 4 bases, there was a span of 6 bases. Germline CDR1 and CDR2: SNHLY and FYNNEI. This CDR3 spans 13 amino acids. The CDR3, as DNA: TGTGCCAGCAGTGAATGGCAGTACAATGAGCAGTTCTTC. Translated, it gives CASSEWQYNEQFF.

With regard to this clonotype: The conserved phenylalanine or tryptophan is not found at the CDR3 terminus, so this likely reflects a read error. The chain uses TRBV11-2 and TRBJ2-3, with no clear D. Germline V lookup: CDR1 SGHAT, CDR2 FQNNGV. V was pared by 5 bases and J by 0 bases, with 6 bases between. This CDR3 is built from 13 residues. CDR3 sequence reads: CASSTPSTDTQYL. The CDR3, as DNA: TGTGCCAGCAGCACTCCTAGCACAGATACGCAGTATTTG.

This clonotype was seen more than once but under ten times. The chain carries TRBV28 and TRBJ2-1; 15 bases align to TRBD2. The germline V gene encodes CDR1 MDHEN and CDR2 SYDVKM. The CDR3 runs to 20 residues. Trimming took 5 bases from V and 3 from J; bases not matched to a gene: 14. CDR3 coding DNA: TGTGCCAGCAGTATCCGCGGGACGGGACTAGCGGGAGGTTACTACAATGAGCAGTTCTTC. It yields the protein CASSIRGTGLAGGYYNEQFF. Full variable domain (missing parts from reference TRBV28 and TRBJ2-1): DVKVTQSSRYLVKRTGEKVFLECVQDMDHENMFWYRQDPGLGLRLIYFSYDVKMKEKGDIPEGYSVSREKKERFSLILESASTNQTSMYLCASSIRGTGLAGGYYNEQFFGPGTRLTVL.

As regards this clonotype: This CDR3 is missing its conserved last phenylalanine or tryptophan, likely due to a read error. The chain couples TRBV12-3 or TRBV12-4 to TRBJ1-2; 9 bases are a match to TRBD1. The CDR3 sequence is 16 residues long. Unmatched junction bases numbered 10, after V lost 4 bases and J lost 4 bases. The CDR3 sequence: CASSSSLGTGSYGYTL. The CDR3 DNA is TGTGCCAGCAGTTCATCTCTGGGGACAGGGAGCTATGGCTACACCCTC.

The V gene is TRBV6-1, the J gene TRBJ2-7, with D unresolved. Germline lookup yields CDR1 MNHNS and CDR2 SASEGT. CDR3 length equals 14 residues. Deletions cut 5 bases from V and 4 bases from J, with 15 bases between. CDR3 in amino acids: CASSSRVSGYEQYF. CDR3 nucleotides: TGTGCCAGCAGTTCCAGAGTAAGTGGATACGAGCAGTACTTC.

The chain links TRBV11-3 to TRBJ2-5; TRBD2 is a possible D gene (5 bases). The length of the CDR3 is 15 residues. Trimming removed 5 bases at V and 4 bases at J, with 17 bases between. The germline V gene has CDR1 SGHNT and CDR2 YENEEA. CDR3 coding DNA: TGTGCCAGCAGCCTGAGTAGCGCAGTAAGAGAGACCCAGTACTTC. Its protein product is CASSLSSAVRETQYF.